The 25 T cell receptor beta chains given below trace back to one sample, sequenced in a study of identical twins. TCRdb analysed the 5' RACE reads with MiXCR anew, one entry per CDR3 protein. Found here are some 500,000 distinct CDR3 sequences, 11% to 15% of them singletons; the top ten hold roughly 0.56%. The same sample was also studied in work on yellow fever vaccine responses in identical twins.

The sample was CD4+ T cells sorted from blood. These receptors were taken from a woman under 30 in good health.

This clonotype was detected ten times or more. V usage is TRBV7-2 and J usage is TRBJ2-1, with D unclear. Deletions cut 5 bases from V and 3 bases from J, with 8 bases between. The CDR3 contains 13 residues. The V gene's germline CDR1 is SGHTA and CDR2 FQGNSA. In DNA, the CDR3 is TGTGCCAGCAGCGAACAGATCTACAATGAGCAGTTCTTC. Amino acids: CASSEQIYNEQFF.

The J gene is TRBJ2-7, the V gene TRBV5-4; D gene uncertain. The CDR3 spans 14 residues. Germline CDR1 SGHNT, CDR2 YYREEE (reference sequence). V was trimmed by 1 base and J by 0 bases, leaving 8 bases between them. Here the CDR3 DNA reads TGTGCCAGCAGCTTGAGGGCGGACTCCTACGAGCAGTACTTC. This encodes CASSLRADSYEQYF.

In this sample, this clonotype turned up a few times. The chain combines TRBV18 with TRBJ2-1; D is ambiguous. CDR1 and CDR2 from the germline V gene are KGHSH and LQKENI. The germline V and J ends were trimmed by 3 bases and 6 bases, with 12 bases remaining between them. The CDR3 covers 14 residues. The CDR3 nucleotides read TGTGCCAGCTCACCTCCCTCTAGGGCCAATGAGCAGTTCTTC. Protein product: CASSPPSRANEQFF.

This clonotype has more than one count but fewer than ten. The chain recombines TRBV11-1 with TRBJ2-5; TRBD2 aligns across 8 bases. The CDR3 contains 15 residues. In germline, CDR1 is SGHAT, CDR2 FQDESV (reference sequence). With 1 base clipped from V and 3 bases from J, the junction kept 4 bases outside the gene matches. The CDR3 loop is CASSLGLGLEETQYF. In DNA form, the CDR3 reads TGTGCCAGCAGCTTAGGCCTGGGACTAGAAGAGACCCAGTACTTC.

This clonotype was observed a few times. The chain is built from TRBV3-1 and TRBJ2-7; perhaps D is TRBD1 or TRBD2 (5 bases each). The CDR3 extends over 14 amino acids. The V end was cut by 2 bases, the J end by 3 bases, with 11 bases between. The germline CDR1 and CDR2 sequences are LGHDT and YNNKEL (reference sequence). In nucleotides, the CDR3 is TGTGCCAGCAGCCAACAGAGGGGAATCTACGAGCAGTACTTC. This translates into CASSQQRGIYEQYF.

The chain uses TRBV20-1 and TRBJ2-6; either TRBD1 or TRBD2 may supply D (6 bases each). Germline CDR1 reads DFQATT; CDR2 reads SNEGSKA (reference sequence). The CDR3 runs to 15 residues. Trimming stripped 6 bases from V and 4 bases from J, with 16 bases between. The CDR3 DNA sequence: TGCAGTGCCACCCCAGGGGCGGGAGGGGCCAACGTCCTGACTTTC. This translates into CSATPGAGGANVLTF.

This clonotype turned up a few times. The rearrangement uses TRBV11-2 and TRBJ2-7, with D tentatively TRBD1 (6 bases). The germline V and J ends were trimmed by 1 base and 1 base, with 11 bases remaining between them. This CDR3 has 15 residues. The germline V gene has CDR1 SGHAT and CDR2 FQNNGV. In nucleotides, the CDR3 is TGTGCCAGCAGCTTAGCTGCAGGGGCTTCCTACGAGCAGTACTTC. This gives the protein CASSLAAGASYEQYF.

This clonotype has just a few counts. The chain employs TRBV3-1 and TRBJ1-2, with D unresolved. Looked up from germline, CDR1 is LGHDT and CDR2 is YNNKEL (reference sequence). The CDR3 runs 17 residues. V was pared by 4 bases and J by 1 base, with 19 bases between. The CDR3 bases are TGTGCCAGCAGCCCCTCCGGAGATCGAAGGCTTAACTATGGCTACACCTTC. Amino acids: CASSPSGDRRLNYGYTF. The complete variable domain, with remaining parts taken from reference TRBV3-1 and TRBJ1-2, reads DTAVSQTPKYLVTQMGNDKSIKCEQNLGHDTMYWYKQDSKKFLKIMFSYNNKELIINETVPNRFSPKSPDKAHLNLHINSLELGDSAVYFCASSPSGDRRLNYGYTFGSGTRLTVV.

This clonotype was counted between two and nine times. The V gene is TRBV20-1, the J gene TRBJ2-7; 9 nucleotides match TRBD1. Trimming removed 3 bases from V and 1 base from J; junction bases left unmatched: 1. Germline lookup yields CDR1 DFQATT and CDR2 SNEGSKA (reference sequence). The CDR3 runs to 13 residues. CDR3 DNA sequence: TGCAGTGCTAGGGGACAGGGTTCCTACGAGCAGTACTTC. Its protein product is CSARGQGSYEQYF.

The chain links TRBV18 to TRBJ2-7; 7 bases match TRBD1. The V segment lost 2 bases and the J segment 7 bases; nucleotides outside the gene matches: 11. This CDR3 region has 15 residues. Germline CDR1 is KGHSH and CDR2 is LQKENI. In DNA form, the CDR3 reads TGTGCCAGCTCACCAAGCAGGGGGATTGCCCGGGAGCAGTACTTC. Its translation: CASSPSRGIAREQYF. Together with reference TRBV18 and TRBJ2-7, the CDR3 gives the full variable domain: NAGVMQNPRHLVRRRGQEARLRCSPMKGHSHVYWYRQLPEEGLKFMVYLQKENIIDESGMPKERFSAEFPKEGPSILRIQQVVRGDSAAYFCASSPSRGIAREQYFGPGTRLTVT.

This clonotype has ten or more counts. This chain connects TRBV24-1 to TRBJ2-1, with 10 nucleotides matching TRBD2. The trim removed 6 bases at V and 5 bases at J, leaving 9 bases unmatched. The CDR3 spans 16 residues. The germline CDR1 and CDR2 sequences are KGHDR and SFDVKD. The CDR3 nucleotides read TGTGCCACCAGTAATGTAGCGGGAGGCCCTCACAATGAGCAGTTCTTC. Translated: CATSNVAGGPHNEQFF.

The rearrangement joins TRBV2 to TRBJ2-1, with 11 bases that match TRBD2. This CDR3 has 15 amino acids. Trimming at V came to 7 bases and at J to 4 bases, leaving 6 bases not matched to a gene. Germline assignment: CDR1 SNHLY and CDR2 FYNNEI. CDR3: CASTTSGGPYNEQFF. The CDR3, as DNA: TGTGCCAGCACCACTAGCGGGGGACCTTACAATGAGCAGTTCTTC.

V usage is TRBV5-1 and J usage is TRBJ2-2; the match to TRBD2 covers 9 bases. The CDR3 has 17 residues. The junction had 10 bases not matched to a gene; V was cut back by 4 bases and J by 3 bases. The germline V gene encodes CDR1 SGHRS and CDR2 YFSETQ. The CDR3 nucleotides are TGCGCCAGCAGCCTGGGGGTTAGCGGGAGATACACCGGGGAGCTGTTTTTT. Protein product: CASSLGVSGRYTGELFF.

A few counts support this clonotype. The chain recombines TRBV3-1 with TRBJ2-1; 7 bases line up with TRBD2. CDR3 length: 14 amino acids. Germline V lookup: CDR1 LGHDT, CDR2 YNNKEL (reference sequence). After removal of 5 bases from V and 9 bases from J, the junction contained 10 bases not matched to a gene. CDR3 region: CASSGWEGMGEQFF. The CDR3 DNA follows: TGTGCCAGCAGCGGTTGGGAGGGGATGGGTGAGCAGTTCTTC.

This clonotype has more than one count but fewer than ten. V and J are TRBV25-1 and TRBJ2-7; unclear D gene. This CDR3 is 13 amino acids long. The germline gives CDR1 MGHDK, CDR2 SYGVNS. V was clipped by 10 bases and J by 2 bases, with 15 bases between them. The chain's CDR3 is CATARSGTYEQYF. The CDR3 DNA is TGTGCCACCGCCAGGTCCGGAACCTACGAGCAGTACTTC.

This clonotype appeared a few times. This chain uses TRBV29-1 with TRBJ2-3; 9 positions match TRBD1. This CDR3 comprises 14 residues. V shed 7 bases, J shed 2 bases, and the junction held 7 bases outside the gene matches. Germline V gives CDR1 SQVTM, CDR2 ANQGSEA. In DNA form, the CDR3 reads TGCAGCGGCCTAGGGGACAGGGACACAGATACGCAGTATTTT. The encoded protein is CSGLGDRDTDTQYF.

This clonotype showed up many times. The rearrangement joins TRBV20-1 to TRBJ2-1; 10 nucleotides line up with TRBD2. The CDR3 sequence is 15 residues long. The J segment lost 4 bases and the V segment lost 0 bases, leaving 3 bases of the junction unmatched. The germline gives CDR1 DFQATT, CDR2 SNEGSKA (reference sequence). The CDR3 DNA reads TGCAGTGCTAGAGATGGGACTAGCGCTTACAATGAGCAGTTCTTC. It encodes CSARDGTSAYNEQFF.

This clonotype was detected a few times. The gene calls are TRBV7-2 and TRBJ1-2, with TRBD1 matching 8 bases. The junction had 8 bases not matched to a gene; V was cut back by 1 base and J by 4 bases. This CDR3 contains 16 residues. CDR1 SGHTA and CDR2 FQGNSA come from the germline V gene. The CDR3 loop is CASSLGYGQGFYGYTF. Here the CDR3 DNA reads TGTGCCAGCAGCTTAGGTTACGGACAGGGCTTCTATGGCTACACCTTC.

The CDR3 spells CSASPTGNQPQHF. In nucleotides, the CDR3 is TGCAGTGCTAGTCCGACAGGGAACCAGCCCCAGCATTTT. V gene TRBV20-1 combines with J gene TRBJ1-5; 7 nucleotides match TRBD1. CDR1 and CDR2 from the germline V gene are DFQATT and SNEGSKA (reference sequence). V trimming: 3 bases; J trimming: 7 bases; junction bases outside the gene matches: 6. The CDR3 has 13 amino acids.

The rearrangement joins TRBV5-1 to TRBJ2-1; 8 bases are shared with TRBD2. The CDR3 has 17 residues. Trimming cost V 0 bases and J 0 bases; bases outside gene matches: 5. CDR1 is SGHRS and CDR2 is YFSETQ in the germline V gene. The CDR3 loop reads CASSLEVLAVSYNEQFF. The CDR3 DNA reads as TGCGCCAGCAGCTTGGAGGTACTAGCGGTCTCCTACAATGAGCAGTTCTTC.

The rearrangement joins TRBV13 to TRBJ2-2, with 10 bases lining up with TRBD1. This CDR3 contains 15 residues. CDR1 is PRHDT, CDR2 FYEKMQ, per germline (reference sequence). V shed 5 bases and J 3 bases; nucleotides not matched to a gene: 3. The CDR3 bases are TGTGCCAGCAGCCCGGGACAGGGGTACACCGGGGAGCTGTTTTTT. Translating gives CASSPGQGYTGELFF.

This clonotype was seen a few times. This chain joins TRBV2 and TRBJ1-2; possibly TRBD1 for D (6 bases). The CDR3 totals 13 residues. V was trimmed by 4 bases and J by 5 bases, leaving 11 bases between them. The germline V gene encodes CDR1 SNHLY and CDR2 FYNNEI. The CDR3 reads CASSADSGYGYTF. CDR3 DNA: TGTGCCAGCAGTGCGGACAGCGGGTATGGCTACACCTTC.

This clonotype has more than one count but fewer than ten. The V call is TRBV29-1, the J call TRBJ1-4; unclear D gene. The CDR3 has 12 residues. Germline V CDR1 and CDR2: SQVTM, ANQGSEA. The ends were cut back, 4 bases at V and 8 bases at J, with 11 bases in the middle. CDR3 region: CSVAGGDEKLFF. In nucleotides, the CDR3 is TGCAGCGTTGCGGGAGGTGACGAAAAACTGTTTTTT. The whole variable domain, filled in from reference TRBV29-1 and TRBJ1-4, reads SAVISQKPSRDICQRGTSLTIQCQVDSQVTMMFWYRQQPGQSLTLIATANQGSEATYESGFVIDKFPISRPNLTFSTLTVSNMSPEDSSIYLCSVAGGDEKLFFGSGTQLSVL.

This clonotype came up many times. The chain employs TRBV5-1 and TRBJ2-2, with D tentatively TRBD2 (5 bases). The CDR3 has 16 residues. Germline V gene data show CDR1 as SGHRS and CDR2 as YFSETQ. The germline V and J ends were trimmed by 1 base and 0 bases, with 10 bases remaining between them. Written as DNA, the CDR3 is TGCGCCAGCAGCTTGCTCCCGACTACGAACACCGGGGAGCTGTTTTTT. Translating it yields CASSLLPTTNTGELFF.

The V and J genes are TRBV4-3 and TRBJ2-5; no definite D call. The CDR3 is made up of 13 amino acids. Trimming shortened V by 1 base and J by 5 bases, and 8 bases separated the two germline ends. Germline V lookup: CDR1 LGHNA, CDR2 YSLEER. The CDR3 loop reads CASSQVGRETQYF. In nucleotides, the CDR3 is TGCGCCAGCAGCCAAGTTGGCAGGGAGACCCAGTACTTC.